Listed below are T cell receptor beta chains from one sample, sequenced in a study of blood T cell repertoires in COVID-19. Assay used: immunoSEQ multiplex PCR; TCRdb lists only in-frame clones, some missing. The sample carries 43,000 or so clones, approximately 86% recorded once. Sequencing was done on a sample of peripheral blood. Receptors were obtained from a man in his fifties or sixties with active COVID-19. The CDR3 runs from the conserved cysteine through the conserved F or W. Fields, in order: V gene, clone size, J gene, D gene, CDR3 protein, CDR3 DNA. A D gene is named only where the DNA matches it firmly. Expanded clones get a size class; other rows say once, few or many, or leave the size out.

V: TRBV5-1
size: NA
J: TRBJ2-7
D: TRBD1
CDR3: CASSLQPTGGEQYF
DNA: TGCGCCAGCAGCTTGCAACCGACAGGGGGCGAGCAGTACTTC

V: TRBV7-3
size: NA
J: TRBJ1-6
D: TRBD1
CDR3: CASSLRQGANSPLHF
DNA: TGTGCCAGCAGCCTACGACAGGGGGCTAATTCACCCCTCCACTTT

V: TRBV19
size: NA
J: TRBJ2-1
D: NA
CDR3: CASSLDGSSYNEQFF
DNA: TGTGCCAGTTCCCTTGACGGGAGCTCCTACAATGAGCAGTTCTTC

V: TRBV5-4
size: NA
J: TRBJ1-6
D: NA
CDR3: CASSLDGSQNSPLHF
DNA: TGTGCCAGCAGCTTGGATGGGAGCCAAAATTCACCCCTCCACTTT

V: TRBV5-1
size: NA
J: TRBJ2-3
D: TRBD2
CDR3: CASSSSLAGTDTQYF
DNA: TGCGCCAGCAGCTCTTCTCTAGCGGGCACAGATACGCAGTATTTT

V: TRBV28
size: NA
J: TRBJ2-1
D: TRBD2
CDR3: CASTALGRLAGGVGSYNEQFF
DNA: TGTGCCAGCACCGCCTTAGGTAGGCTAGCGGGAGGAGTTGGCTCCTACAATGAGCAGTTCTTC

V: TRBV13
size: NA
J: TRBJ2-3
D: NA
CDR3: CASSLVQGQQNQYF
DNA: TGTGCCAGCAGCTTAGTACAGGGCCAGCAAAATCAGTATTTT

V: TRBV4-3
size: NA
J: TRBJ2-3
D: NA
CDR3: CASSQDRGGADTQYF
DNA: TGCGCCAGCAGCCAAGATCGTGGGGGCGCGGATACGCAGTATTTT

V: TRBV6-5
size: NA
J: TRBJ2-2
D: NA
CDR3: CASTQTTNTGELFF
DNA: TGTGCCAGCACTCAAACAACGAACACCGGGGAGCTGTTTTTT

V: TRBV6-6
size: once
J: TRBJ2-7
D: NA
CDR3: CASNHPGGYEQYF
DNA: TGTGCCAGCAATCACCCCGGGGGCTACGAGCAGTACTTC

V: TRBV7-2
size: few
J: TRBJ2-1
D: NA
CDR3: CASSLVRQTDNEQFF
DNA: TGTGCCAGCAGCTTAGTCAGACAGACAGACAATGAGCAGTTCTTC

V: TRBV4-2
size: NA
J: TRBJ1-5
D: NA
CDR3: CASSQATDNQPQHF
DNA: TGTGCCAGCAGCCAAGCAACAGACAATCAGCCCCAGCATTTT

V: TRBV28
size: NA
J: TRBJ2-7
D: TRBD2
CDR3: CASSLWGLTGGPDEQYF
DNA: TGTGCCAGCAGTTTATGGGGGTTGACGGGAGGGCCGGACGAGCAGTACTTC

V: TRBV2
size: NA
J: TRBJ1-1
D: TRBD1
CDR3: CASSRDRGTEAFF
DNA: TGTGCCAGCAGTAGGGACAGGGGAACTGAAGCTTTCTTT

V: TRBV19
size: once
J: TRBJ1-1
D: TRBD1
CDR3: CASRPTGEWTEAFF
DNA: TGTGCCAGTAGACCGACAGGGGAGTGGACTGAAGCTTTCTTT

V: TRBV2
size: many
J: TRBJ2-7
D: NA
CDR3: CASHQLGKAYEQYF
DNA: TGTGCCAGCCACCAACTAGGGAAGGCCTACGAGCAGTACTTC

V: TRBV5-1
size: NA
J: TRBJ2-7
D: NA
CDR3: CASSLAVLTGSSYEQYF
DNA: TGCGCCAGCAGCTTGGCCGTCCTGACAGGAAGCTCCTACGAGCAGTACTTC

V: TRBV15
size: NA
J: TRBJ2-5
D: NA
CDR3: CATSRDQQVQETQYF
DNA: TGTGCCACCAGCAGAGATCAACAAGTCCAAGAGACCCAGTACTTC

V: TRBV20-1
size: NA
J: TRBJ2-7
D: NA
CDR3: CSARLVYEQYF
DNA: TGCAGTGCACGACTAGTCTACGAGCAGTACTTC

V: TRBV6-1
size: NA
J: TRBJ2-3
D: TRBD1
CDR3: CASSEGQGLGTDTQYF
DNA: TGTGCCAGCAGTGAAGGACAGGGGCTCGGCACAGATACGCAGTATTTT

V: TRBV28
size: NA
J: TRBJ2-3
D: NA
CDR3: CASSFSRVSDTQYF
DNA: TGTGCCAGCAGTTTTTCCAGGGTCTCAGATACGCAGTATTTT

V: TRBV6-1
size: NA
J: TRBJ2-1
D: TRBD2
CDR3: CASSEYSGNANEQFF
DNA: TGTGCCAGCAGTGAGTATAGCGGGAATGCCAATGAGCAGTTCTTC

V: TRBV6-5
size: NA
J: TRBJ1-1
D: NA
CDR3: CASSSWDTDTEAFF
DNA: TGTGCCAGCAGTTCCTGGGACACGGACACTGAAGCTTTCTTT

V: TRBV5-4
size: NA
J: TRBJ2-7
D: NA
CDR3: CASSPPTAYEQYF
DNA: TGTGCCAGCAGCCCACCCACGGCCTACGAGCAGTACTTC

V: TRBV28
size: NA
J: TRBJ2-7
D: NA
CDR3: CASSAGIFPYEQYF
DNA: TGTGCCAGCAGTGCCGGGATTTTTCCCTACGAGCAGTACTTC

V: TRBV3-1/TRBV3-2
size: NA
J: TRBJ1-6
D: NA
CDR3: CASSQEGAANSPLHF
DNA: TGTGCCAGCAGCCAAGAGGGAGCGGCAAATTCACCCCTCCACTTT

V: TRBV12-3/TRBV12-4
size: NA
J: TRBJ1-1
D: NA
CDR3: CASSTRNTEAFF
DNA: TGTGCCAGCAGTACCAGAAACACTGAAGCTTTCTTT

V: TRBV10-1
size: once
J: TRBJ2-1
D: TRBD2
CDR3: CASSDRGLASSYNEQFF
DNA: TGCGCCAGCAGTGACCGGGGACTAGCGAGCTCCTACAATGAGCAGTTCTTC

V: TRBV7-8
size: NA
J: TRBJ2-1
D: TRBD2
CDR3: CASSPTRLAGAPYEQFF
DNA: TGTGCCAGCAGCCCCACCCGACTAGCGGGGGCCCCTTATGAGCAGTTCTTC

V: TRBV14
size: NA
J: TRBJ2-1
D: TRBD1
CDR3: CASSQERDRGYNEQFF
DNA: TGTGCCAGCAGCCAAGAAAGGGACAGGGGCTACAATGAGCAGTTCTTC

V: TRBV5-1
size: once
J: TRBJ2-5
D: NA
CDR3: CASSLLGGFEETQYF
DNA: TGCGCCAGCAGCTTGCTGGGGGGTTTTGAGGAGACCCAGTACTTC

V: TRBV19
size: NA
J: TRBJ2-1
D: NA
CDR3: CASTRGFQDEQFF
DNA: TGTGCCAGTACTAGGGGGTTTCAGGATGAGCAGTTCTTC

V: TRBV19
size: NA
J: TRBJ1-5
D: NA
CDR3: CASSNKTGYSNQPQHF
DNA: TGTGCCAGTAGTAACAAGACAGGTTATAGCAATCAGCCCCAGCATTTT

V: TRBV7-2
size: NA
J: TRBJ2-7
D: TRBD2
CDR3: CASSFFSGGAYEQYF
DNA: TGTGCCAGCAGCTTTTTTTCCGGGGGGGCCTACGAGCAGTACTTC

V: TRBV6-2/TRBV6-3
size: NA
J: TRBJ2-5
D: TRBD2
CDR3: CASSYSAERGGPGTQYF
DNA: TGTGCCAGCAGTTACTCTGCGGAGCGGGGGGGCCCTGGGACCCAGTACTTC

V: TRBV21-1
size: NA
J: TRBJ1-5
D: NA
CDR3: CASSKVQGGNQPQHF
DNA: TGTGCCAGCAGCAAAGTTCAGGGGGGCAATCAGCCCCAGCATTTT

V: TRBV2
size: NA
J: TRBJ1-6
D: TRBD1
CDR3: CASSERQGDNSPLHF
DNA: TGTGCCAGCAGTGAAAGACAGGGGGATAATTCACCCCTCCACTTT

V: TRBV5-1
size: NA
J: TRBJ1-1
D: TRBD1
CDR3: CASSLVTGRNTEAFF
DNA: TGCGCCAGCAGCTTGGTGACAGGGCGGAACACTGAAGCTTTCTTT

V: TRBV2
size: NA
J: TRBJ2-7
D: TRBD2
CDR3: CASGGDAYEQYF
DNA: TGTGCCAGCGGGGGGGATGCCTACGAGCAGTACTTC

V: TRBV24-1
size: NA
J: TRBJ2-3
D: TRBD1
CDR3: CATSDTDRADTQYF
DNA: TGTGCCACCAGTGACACGGACAGGGCAGATACGCAGTATTTT

V: TRBV9
size: NA
J: TRBJ1-2
D: NA
CDR3: CASSVAQRNYGYTF
DNA: TGTGCCAGCAGCGTAGCTCAGCGGAACTATGGCTACACCTTC

V: TRBV4-1
size: few
J: TRBJ2-7
D: TRBD2
CDR3: CASSQSAGAIREQYF
DNA: TGCGCCAGCAGCCAATCAGCGGGGGCCATCCGGGAGCAGTACTTC

V: TRBV20-1
size: NA
J: TRBJ2-1
D: NA
CDR3: CSALTNNEQFF
DNA: TGCAGTGCTCTTACTAATAATGAGCAGTTCTTC

V: TRBV5-1
size: once
J: TRBJ2-5
D: NA
CDR3: CASSLEGGQETQYF
DNA: TGCGCCAGCAGCTTGGAAGGGGGTCAAGAGACCCAGTACTTC

V: TRBV6-5
size: NA
J: TRBJ1-1
D: TRBD1
CDR3: CASSYLGQGGEAFF
DNA: TGTGCCAGCAGTTACCTGGGACAGGGGGGAGAAGCTTTCTTT